This T cell receptor beta chain was profiled in a study of human T cells and chemical hapten exposure. At the level of the study: Readings were taken at 6 days from patch tests that had applied 0.01% DPC to the upper back. There were per-sample TCR yield variations, arising mainly from small pooled library volume differences.

MiXCR was run by TCRdb on the RACE reads, yielding one entry per CDR3 protein. Here the sample spans roughly 140,000 distinct CDR3 sequences, 12% being singletons. This CDR3 has 12 amino acids. Deletions cut 7 bases from V and 4 bases from J, with 11 bases between. From germline, CDR1 is MDHEN and CDR2 SYDVKM. Time point indicated: patch test 2, 6 weeks after DPC sensitization. As for treatment: therapeutic diphenylcyclopropenone sensitization with weekly scalp DPC. Suited to DPC and affected by alopecia, the donors ranged from 18 to 70 years old. Total RNA was extracted from unfractionated whole blood.

The sample consisted of whole blood, taken in connection with sensitization to the hapten diphenylcyclopropenone (DPC). The chain couples TRBV28 to TRBJ2-7; D tentatively fits TRBD1 or TRBD2 (5 bases each). The clonotype was recovered from a woman aged 50 to 60 with alopecia areata. Some clones in this sample may be carry-over from other donors' samples. The DNA of the CDR3 is TGTGCCAGCACCTCGGGACCTTACGAGCAGTACTTC. It is translated as CASTSGPYEQYF. Variable domain in full (rest from reference TRBV28 and TRBJ2-7): DVKVTQSSRYLVKRTGEKVFLECVQDMDHENMFWYRQDPGLGLRLIYFSYDVKMKEKGDIPEGYSVSREKKERFSLILESASTNQTSMYLCASTSGPYEQYFGPGTRLTVT.